The rows below give T cell receptor beta chains drawn from one sample of a study of cytomegalovirus exposure and HLA in healthy donors. Clones were read by immunoSEQ multiplex PCR, and TCRdb kept only the in-frame ones, dropping some. The sample shows 75,000 to 95,000 clones, 60% to 85% of them seen only once. Input material: PBMCs. Every receptor here comes from a woman between 40 and 50 years old in good health and CMV-seropositive. Both conserved end residues are part of each CDR3. Fields, in order: CDR3 length, V gene, clone size, J gene, D gene, CDR3 DNA, CDR3 protein. A D gene is named only where the DNA matches it firmly. Clone size is stated in some rows and not others, as once, few, many or a class when expanded.

14	TRBV10-3	-	TRBJ2-5	-	TGTGCCATCAGGAGTTCCAGGGACCAAGAGACCCAGTACTTC	CAIRSSRDQETQYF
12	TRBV7-3	-	TRBJ2-7	-	TGTGCCAGCAGCCCTGGTGGGAGCGAGCAGTACTTC	CASSPGGSEQYF
16	TRBV15	-	TRBJ2-2	TRBD1	TGTGCCACCAGCGGAACAGGGGCGCAGGGCACCGGGGAGCTGTTTTTT	CATSGTGAQGTGELFF
14	TRBV7-8	many	TRBJ2-7	-	TGTGCCAGCAGCTTTCAGGGGGGTTCGGACGAGCAGTACTTC	CASSFQGGSDEQYF
16	TRBV7-3	-	TRBJ2-1	TRBD1	TGTGCCAGCAGCCCGGGACAGATCCTTCCCTACAATGAGCAGTTCTTC	CASSPGQILPYNEQFF
15	TRBV18	-	TRBJ2-2	-	TGTGCCAGCTCACCACCGGATAGGCGGACCGGGGAGCTGTTTTTT	CASSPPDRRTGELFF
11	TRBV29-1	-	TRBJ2-7	-	TGCAGCGTCGCTCCAGGGCACGAGCAGTACTTC	CSVAPGHEQYF
15	TRBV7-9	-	TRBJ2-7	TRBD2	TGTGCCAGCACCGCGGCGGCGGGAGGGTCCTACGAGCAGTACTTC	CASTAAAGGSYEQYF
15	TRBV6-1	few	TRBJ2-3	TRBD2	TGTGCCAGCAGTGAGCTAGCGGGGAGCACAGATACGCAGTATTTT	CASSELAGSTDTQYF
13	TRBV9	-	TRBJ2-1	-	TGTGCCAGCAGCGGAAGCGGTGACAATGAGCAGTTCTTC	CASSGSGDNEQFF
18	TRBV27	-	TRBJ2-5	TRBD2	TGTGCCAGCAGTTTTTTCCCCGGGGTAGCGGGCAGCCAAGAGACCCAGTACTTC	CASSFFPGVAGSQETQYF
17	TRBV4-2	-	TRBJ2-3	TRBD2	TGTGCCAGCAGCCAAGTATCGATTAGCGGGAGGGAAGATACGCAGTATTTT	CASSQVSISGREDTQYF
16	TRBV6-4	-	TRBJ2-3	TRBD1	TGTGCCAGCAGTGATGGACAGGGGCCTGGGACAGATACGCAGTATTTT	CASSDGQGPGTDTQYF
14	TRBV5-1	-	TRBJ2-1	TRBD2	TGCGCCAGCAGCTTGGCGGGACTAGGCAATGAGCAGTTCTTC	CASSLAGLGNEQFF
14	TRBV7-2	many	TRBJ2-7	-	TGTGCCAGCAGCTTCAGACAGGCACCCTACGAGCAGTACTTC	CASSFRQAPYEQYF
12	TRBV4-2	once	TRBJ2-2	-	TGTGCCAGCAGCCCCTTTACCGGGGAGCTGTTTTTT	CASSPFTGELFF
12	TRBV10-3	-	TRBJ2-2	TRBD2	TGTGCCATCCGGGGGGACACCGGGGAGCTGTTTTTT	CAIRGDTGELFF
16	TRBV18	-	TRBJ2-7	TRBD1	TGTGCCAGCTCACCACTCCCAGGGGGCAGATCCTACGAGCAGTACTTC	CASSPLPGGRSYEQYF
11	TRBV6-5	few	TRBJ1-2	-	TGTGCCAGCAGTGAATACGGGTCCTACACCTTC	CASSEYGSYTF
15	TRBV7-2	-	TRBJ2-7	TRBD1	TGTGCCAGCAGCTTAGTTGGGACAGAACAATACGAGCAGTACTTC	CASSLVGTEQYEQYF
15	TRBV29-1	-	TRBJ1-5	-	TGCAGCGCCTTGGGCGCAGGGGAGAGCAATCAGCCCCAGCATTTT	CSALGAGESNQPQHF
17	TRBV18	few	TRBJ2-1	TRBD2	TGTGCCAGCTCCCAAGCACTAGCGGGAGTAACGTACAATGAGCAGTTCTTC	CASSQALAGVTYNEQFF
15	TRBV7-3	-	TRBJ2-7	TRBD1	TGTGCCAGCAGCTTAACTCACAGGGGAGTGCGGGAGCAGTACTTC	CASSLTHRGVREQYF
12	TRBV5-8	few	TRBJ1-3	-	TGTGCCGGCACAGGGTCTGGAAACACCATATATTTT	CAGTGSGNTIYF
16	TRBV6-1	-	TRBJ2-3	TRBD2	TGTGCCAGCAGTGAAGGGCTAGCGGGAGGCACAGATACGCAGTATTTT	CASSEGLAGGTDTQYF
17	TRBV5-6	-	TRBJ1-5	TRBD1	TGTGCCAGCAGCTTGTACGCGTTACAGGGGGGATATCAGCCCCAGCATTTT	CASSLYALQGGYQPQHF
14	TRBV5-1	-	TRBJ2-2	-	TGCGCCAGCAGCTTGGTTAAGGGGACCGGGGAGCTGTTTTTT	CASSLVKGTGELFF
12	TRBV11-3	-	TRBJ2-7	-	TGTGCCAGCAGTGACAGAAGCTACGAGCAGTACTTC	CASSDRSYEQYF
16	TRBV28	-	TRBJ1-4	-	TGTGCCAGCATTGCCTACCAAATGACAACTAATGAAAAACTGTTTTTT	CASIAYQMTTNEKLFF
15	TRBV7-9	-	TRBJ2-3	-	TGTGCCAGCAGCTTACCGGGGGAATCCACAGATACGCAGTATTTT	CASSLPGESTDTQYF
15	TRBV28	-	TRBJ2-1	-	TGTGCCAGCAGTTTGTGGAGGTCCTCCGACTATGAGCAGTTCTTC	CASSLWRSSDYEQFF
18	TRBV7-6	-	TRBJ2-2	-	TGTGCCAGCAGCGACGTGCACAGGCCATTCGTGGGCACCGGGGAGCTGTTTTTT	CASSDVHRPFVGTGELFF
17	TRBV11-2	-	TRBJ2-7	TRBD2	TGTGCCAGCAGCTTAGTTAGGGGGACTAGAGTTTTTTACGAGCAGTACTTC	CASSLVRGTRVFYEQYF
14	TRBV13	few	TRBJ1-1	-	TGTGCCAGCAGGGATACAGTCATGAACACTGAAGCTTTCTTT	CASRDTVMNTEAFF
11	TRBV10-3	-	TRBJ1-4	-	TGTGCCACTCGGGGGGATGAAAAACTGTTTTTT	CATRGDEKLFF
13	TRBV2	-	TRBJ2-7	TRBD1	TGTGCCAGCAGGACAGGGGCGGCCTACGAGCAGTACTTC	CASRTGAAYEQYF
13	TRBV28	few	TRBJ2-5	-	TGTGCCAGCAGTTTATACAGGCAAGAGACCCAGTACTTC	CASSLYRQETQYF
12	TRBV28	-	TRBJ2-7	TRBD1	TGTGCCAGCCTACAGGGGTCCTACGAGCAGTACTTC	CASLQGSYEQYF
15	TRBV25-1	-	TRBJ2-6	TRBD1	TGTGCCAGCAGTAGAGGGGGCGCTGGGGCCAACGTCCTGACTTTC	CASSRGGAGANVLTF
17	TRBV19	-	TRBJ2-2	-	TGTGCCAGTAGTATTAACGAGCGGGTGAGGCGGGGCGGGGAGCTGTTTTTT	CASSINERVRRGGELFF
15	TRBV5-1	once	TRBJ2-5	TRBD2	TGCGCCAGCAGCTTGGTCGGGGGGAATGGAGAGACCCAGTACTTC	CASSLVGGNGETQYF
17	TRBV7-9	-	TRBJ2-3	-	TGTGCCAGCAGCTTAATGGCCGGGGGAGGTGGCGCAGATACGCAGTATTTT	CASSLMAGGGGADTQYF
15	TRBV9	-	TRBJ2-7	TRBD2	TGTGCCAGCAACCGGGGACTAGCGGACACCTACGAGCAGTACTTC	CASNRGLADTYEQYF
14	TRBV7-2	-	TRBJ2-3	-	TGTGCCAGCAGCTTAGGAGGGATCACAGATACGCAGTATTTT	CASSLGGITDTQYF
15	TRBV6-5	-	TRBJ1-6	TRBD1	TGTGCCAGCAAAGACGGTTGGACAGGGAGTTCACCCCTCCACTTT	CASKDGWTGSSPLHF
15	TRBV6-5	-	TRBJ2-5	TRBD2	TGTGCCAGCAGGCCCGGACTAGCGGGCGGGGAGACCCAGTACTTC	CASRPGLAGGETQYF
14	TRBV7-9	-	TRBJ2-5	TRBD2	TGTGCCACCGGGACTAGCGGAGGGGGAGAGACCCAGTACTTC	CATGTSGGGETQYF
15	TRBV9	few	TRBJ2-3	-	TGTGCCAGCAGCGTAGGGGGGCTGAGCCTTGATACGCAGTATTTT	CASSVGGLSLDTQYF
14	TRBV19	medium-sized	TRBJ1-4	TRBD1	TGTGCCAGTAGTGCCGGGACAGGGGATGAAAAACTGTTTTTT	CASSAGTGDEKLFF
16	TRBV2	once	TRBJ1-2	TRBD1	TGTGCCAGCAGTGACGGCTTAGGACAGGGATTCTATGGCTACACCTTC	CASSDGLGQGFYGYTF
14	TRBV19	-	TRBJ1-2	TRBD1	TGTGCCAGTAGTATGGACAGGGGGTCCTATGGCTACACCTTC	CASSMDRGSYGYTF
16	TRBV27	-	TRBJ1-1	TRBD1	TGTGCCAGCAGTCCGGGACAGGGGGCGTCGGACTTTCGAGCTTTCTTT	CASSPGQGASDFRAFF
15	TRBV5-1	-	TRBJ1-4	-	TGCGCCAGCAGCTTGAGAGGAACCAATAATGAAAAACTGTTTTTT	CASSLRGTNNEKLFF
14	TRBV5-6	few	TRBJ1-1	-	TGTGCCAGCATCAGTTCGAGGTTGAACACTGAAGCTTTCTTT	CASISSRLNTEAFF
15	TRBV5-4	once	TRBJ1-5	-	TGCGCCAGCAGCCAGGACAGAGGGGATGCTCAGCCCCAGCATTTT	CASSQDRGDAQPQHF